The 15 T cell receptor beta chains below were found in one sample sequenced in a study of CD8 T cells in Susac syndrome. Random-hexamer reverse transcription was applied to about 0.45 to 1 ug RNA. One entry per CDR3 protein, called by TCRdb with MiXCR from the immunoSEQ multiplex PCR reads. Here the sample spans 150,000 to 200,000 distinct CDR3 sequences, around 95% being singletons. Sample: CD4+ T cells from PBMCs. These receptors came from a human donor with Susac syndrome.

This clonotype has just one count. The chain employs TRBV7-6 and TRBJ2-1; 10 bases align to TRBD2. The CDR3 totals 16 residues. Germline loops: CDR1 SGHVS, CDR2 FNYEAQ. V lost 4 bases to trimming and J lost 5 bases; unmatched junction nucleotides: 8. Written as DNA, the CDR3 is TGTGCCAGCAGCTGGACAGCGGGGGGGATTGACAATGAGCAGTTCTTC. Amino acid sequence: CASSWTAGGIDNEQFF.

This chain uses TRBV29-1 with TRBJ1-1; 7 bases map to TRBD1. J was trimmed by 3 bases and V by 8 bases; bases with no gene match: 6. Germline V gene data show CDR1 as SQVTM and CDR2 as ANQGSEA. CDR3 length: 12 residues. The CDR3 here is CSSQGLDTEAFF. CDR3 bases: TGCAGCTCACAGGGGTTGGACACTGAAGCTTTCTTT.

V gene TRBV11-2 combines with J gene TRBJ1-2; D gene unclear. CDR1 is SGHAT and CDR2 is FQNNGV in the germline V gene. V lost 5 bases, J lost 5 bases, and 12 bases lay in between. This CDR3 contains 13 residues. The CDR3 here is CASSLDWEYGYTF. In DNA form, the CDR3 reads TGTGCCAGCAGCCTGGACTGGGAGTATGGCTACACCTTC.

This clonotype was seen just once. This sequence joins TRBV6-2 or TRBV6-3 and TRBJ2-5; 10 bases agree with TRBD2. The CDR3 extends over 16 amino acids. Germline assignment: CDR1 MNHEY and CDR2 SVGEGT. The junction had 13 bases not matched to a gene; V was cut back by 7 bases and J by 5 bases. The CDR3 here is CASTPGLATERETQYF. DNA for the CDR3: TGTGCCAGCACCCCGGGACTAGCGACCGAACGGGAGACCCAGTACTTC.

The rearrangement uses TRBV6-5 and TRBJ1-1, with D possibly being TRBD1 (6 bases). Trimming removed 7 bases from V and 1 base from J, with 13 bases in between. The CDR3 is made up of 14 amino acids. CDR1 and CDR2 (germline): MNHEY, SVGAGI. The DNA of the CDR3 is TGTGCCAGCAACCACAGGGACTGGAACACTGAAGCTTTCTTT. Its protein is CASNHRDWNTEAFF.

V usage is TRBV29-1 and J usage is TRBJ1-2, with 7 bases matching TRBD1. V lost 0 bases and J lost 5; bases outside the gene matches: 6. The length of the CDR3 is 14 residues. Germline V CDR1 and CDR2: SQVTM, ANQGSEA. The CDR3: CSVEDGAGGYGYTF. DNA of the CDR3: TGCAGCGTTGAAGATGGGGCAGGGGGGTATGGCTACACCTTC.

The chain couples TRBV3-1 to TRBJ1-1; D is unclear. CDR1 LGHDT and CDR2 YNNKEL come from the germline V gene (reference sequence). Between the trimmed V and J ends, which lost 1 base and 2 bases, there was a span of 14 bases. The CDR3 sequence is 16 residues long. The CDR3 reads CASSQASIRYNTEAFF. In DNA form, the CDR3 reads TGTGCCAGCAGCCAAGCCTCGATCAGGTATAACACTGAAGCTTTCTTT.

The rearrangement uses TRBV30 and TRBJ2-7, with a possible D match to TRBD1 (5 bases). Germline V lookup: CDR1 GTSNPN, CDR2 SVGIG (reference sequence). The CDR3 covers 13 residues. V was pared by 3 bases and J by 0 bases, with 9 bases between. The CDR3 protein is CAWSTGNSYEQYF. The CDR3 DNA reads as TGTGCCTGGAGCACAGGCAACTCCTACGAGCAGTACTTC. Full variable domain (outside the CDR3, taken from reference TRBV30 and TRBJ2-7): SQTIHQWPATLVQPVGSPLSLECTVEGTSNPNLYWYRQAAGRGLQLLFYSVGIGQISSEVPQNLSASRPQDRQFILSSKKLLLSDSGFYLCAWSTGNSYEQYFGPGTRLTVT.

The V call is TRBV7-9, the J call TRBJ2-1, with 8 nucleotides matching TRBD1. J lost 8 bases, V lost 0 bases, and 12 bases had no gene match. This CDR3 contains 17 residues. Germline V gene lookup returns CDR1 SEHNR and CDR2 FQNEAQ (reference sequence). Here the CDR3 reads CASSLAQTGTGVDEQFF. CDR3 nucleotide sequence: TGTGCCAGCAGCTTAGCCCAAACCGGGACAGGTGTGGATGAGCAGTTCTTC.

The CDR3: CASSPQAFSGANVLTF. CDR3 nucleotides: TGTGCCAGCAGCCCTCAGGCGTTCTCTGGGGCCAACGTCCTGACTTTC. The chain links TRBV7-3 to TRBJ2-6; D is unresolved. Germline lookup yields CDR1 SGHTA and CDR2 FQGTGA. The V end lost 5 bases, the J end lost 0 bases, and 11 bases lay between the germline ends. The CDR3 consists of 16 residues.

CDR3 residues: CASSYSWLDGTEAFF. CDR3 nucleotides: TGTGCCAGCAGTTACTCTTGGCTCGACGGTACTGAAGCTTTCTTT. The chain links TRBV6-6 to TRBJ1-1, with D unclear. The V end was cut by 0 bases, the J end by 5 bases, with 13 bases between. The CDR3 totals 15 residues. CDR1 and CDR2 (germline): MNHNY, SVGAGI (reference sequence).

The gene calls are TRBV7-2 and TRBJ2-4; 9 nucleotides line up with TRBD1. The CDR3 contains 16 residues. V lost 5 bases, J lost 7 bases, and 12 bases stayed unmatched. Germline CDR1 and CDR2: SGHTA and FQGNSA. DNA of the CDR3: TGTGCCAGCAGCACTCCGCGGCGACAGGGGGTTAACATTCAGTACTTC. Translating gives CASSTPRRQGVNIQYF.

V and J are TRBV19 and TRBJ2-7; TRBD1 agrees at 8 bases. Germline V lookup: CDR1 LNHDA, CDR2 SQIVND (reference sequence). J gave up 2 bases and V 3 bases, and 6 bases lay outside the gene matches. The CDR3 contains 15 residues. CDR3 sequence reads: CASSIGQGAPYEQYF. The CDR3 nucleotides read TGTGCCAGTAGTATCGGGCAGGGGGCCCCCTACGAGCAGTACTTC.

The CDR3 spells CASSFSAQTGARSGANVLTF. In nucleotides, the CDR3 is TGCGCCAGCAGCTTTTCGGCCCAAACAGGGGCCCGCTCTGGGGCCAACGTCCTGACTTTC. The chain has TRBV5-1 and TRBJ2-6; TRBD1 aligns across 7 bases. The V segment lost 2 bases and the J segment 0 bases; nucleotides outside the gene matches: 14. The CDR3 covers 20 residues. Germline CDR1 SGHRS, CDR2 YFSETQ.

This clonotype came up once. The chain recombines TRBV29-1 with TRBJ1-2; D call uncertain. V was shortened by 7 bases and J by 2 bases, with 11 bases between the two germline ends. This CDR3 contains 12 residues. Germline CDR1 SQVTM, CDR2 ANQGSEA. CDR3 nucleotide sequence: TGCAGCGGTCTTGGGGTGAACTATGGCTACACCTTC. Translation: CSGLGVNYGYTF.